Described below is a single TCR beta chain sequence and its context. As yet, its antigen is unknown. These data are taken from a study of vaccination and CD4 T cells after COVID-19. CDR1 DFQATT and CDR2 SNEGSKA come from the germline V gene (reference sequence). The CDR3 contains 12 residues. The V end was cut by 3 bases, the J end by 6 bases, with 9 bases between. Cultured CD4+ T-cell DNA underwent Oncomine TCR Beta short-read sequencing. TCRdb processed the PCR reads anew with MiXCR; each CDR3 protein has one entry. The data show 15,000 to 20,000 distinct CDR3 sequences, less than 60% seen once. Noted treatment: roughly nine-day PBMC culture with coronavirus spike peptide pools or control peptides (ViraFEST assay). Peptide-pool expansion of antigen-specific T cells preceded TCR sequencing in ViraFEST.

The origin of this receptor is a human donor who had recovered from COVID-19. V and J are TRBV20-1 and TRBJ2-1, with a tentative D call TRBD1 (5 bases). Source material: CD4+ T cells from blood, cultured in vitro. The CDR3 reads CSASQTANEQFF. CDR3 nucleotide sequence: TGCAGTGCTAGCCAGACAGCCAATGAGCAGTTCTTC.